This is a list of T cell receptor beta chains from one sample in a study of early T cells in non-severe SARS-CoV-2 infection. MiXCR, run by TCRdb on the 5' RACE reads, gives a single entry per CDR3 protein. The sample contains about 87,000 distinct CDR3 sequences, about 15% of which appear only once. Sequencing was performed on whole blood. These receptors were obtained from an adult who was a healthcare worker with PCR-confirmed SARS-CoV-2 infection or an uninfected control (not recorded which). Both conserved end residues are part of each CDR3. Clone size is not always given. Where it is, it says once, few, many or a class for expanded clones.

cdr3_aa	v_call	j_call	clone_size
CAISGVPGTDTQYF	TRBV10-3	TRBJ2-3	NA
CASSQDDNEQFF	TRBV3-1	TRBJ2-1	NA
CASSFEGGYTF	TRBV5-4	TRBJ1-2	NA
CASSLNSGYQETQYF	TRBV7-7	TRBJ2-5	few
CASDSGSSYNSPLHF	TRBV28	TRBJ1-6	once
CSVPAGTGATNEQFF	TRBV29-1	TRBJ2-1	NA
CASSDYGTAMNTEAFF	TRBV25-1	TRBJ1-1	few
CASSHAIAGRPYEQYF	TRBV12-3/TRBV12-4	TRBJ2-7	many
CASSLAQGKDNEQFF	TRBV7-9	TRBJ2-1	few
CASSKGQGYGYTF	TRBV7-2	TRBJ1-2	NA
CASAPLQGSDTQYF	TRBV6-5	TRBJ2-3	many
CASSDPPGEAFF	TRBV10-1	TRBJ1-1	few
CSAILPEGPATDTQYF	TRBV20-1	TRBJ2-3	NA
CASRGGDLYEQYF	TRBV6-6	TRBJ2-7	few
CATSSSSGDRAYEQYF	TRBV15	TRBJ2-7	NA
CASSSWTGTEAFF	TRBV6-2/TRBV6-3	TRBJ1-1	few
CASLRGKRYQETQYF	TRBV6-2/TRBV6-3	TRBJ2-5	NA
CASSRLPQETQYF	TRBV7-9	TRBJ2-5	many
CATSDHRFLGNQPQHF	TRBV24-1	TRBJ1-5	NA
CASSQPREPAYNEQFF	TRBV19	TRBJ2-1	NA
CASTPGGGGNEQFF	TRBV11-2	TRBJ2-1	NA
CASSQDREFYEQYF	TRBV4-2	TRBJ2-7	few
CSARDSGYARVNNEQFF	TRBV20-1	TRBJ2-1	NA
CASSWPRGPSEKLFF	TRBV12-3/TRBV12-4	TRBJ1-4	NA
CASSAQGPGELFF	TRBV9	TRBJ2-2	NA
CAISYPGTGYTF	TRBV10-3	TRBJ1-2	many
CASSLYGGLEETQYF	TRBV12-3/TRBV12-4	TRBJ2-5	few
CASSEVTGGLLYF	TRBV2	TRBJ2-3	NA
CASRKPPAEGAAYEQYF	TRBV6-2/TRBV6-3	TRBJ2-7	few